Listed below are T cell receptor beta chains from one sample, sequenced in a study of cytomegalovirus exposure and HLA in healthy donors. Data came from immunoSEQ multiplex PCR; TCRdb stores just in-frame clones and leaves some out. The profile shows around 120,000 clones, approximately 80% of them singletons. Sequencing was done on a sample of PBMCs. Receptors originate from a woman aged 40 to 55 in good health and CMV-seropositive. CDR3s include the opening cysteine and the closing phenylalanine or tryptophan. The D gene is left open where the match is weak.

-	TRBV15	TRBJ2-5	CATSGAIGETQYF
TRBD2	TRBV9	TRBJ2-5	CASSVGLTSGGAGTQYF
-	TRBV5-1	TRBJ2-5	CASSSLRGGIETQYF
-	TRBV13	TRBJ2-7	CASSLIVGPLNSYEQYF
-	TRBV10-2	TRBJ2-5	CASSEVEQAGQETQYF
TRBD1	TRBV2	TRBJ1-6	CASSEGTGVRSPLHF
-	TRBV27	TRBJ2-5	CASSPHPAGQETQYF
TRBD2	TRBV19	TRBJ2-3	CASSWRWGGLASTDTQYF
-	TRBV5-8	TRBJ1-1	CASSLGRLNTEAFF
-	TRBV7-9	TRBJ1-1	CASSLPGQMNTEAFF
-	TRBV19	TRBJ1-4	CASSTPRQLGEKLFF
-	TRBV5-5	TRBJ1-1	CASSYGAATEAFF
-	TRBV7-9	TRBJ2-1	CASSQGGIEQFF
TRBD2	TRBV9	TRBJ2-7	CASSVGGAGTPYEQYF
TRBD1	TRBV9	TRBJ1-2	CASSPTGDPNYGYTF
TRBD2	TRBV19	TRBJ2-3	CASSTSGGAGDTQYF
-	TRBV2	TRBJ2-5	CASRSRDTSGETQYF
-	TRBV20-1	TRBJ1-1	CSARRTEAFF
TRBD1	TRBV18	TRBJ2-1	CASSPPGTGLRDEQFF
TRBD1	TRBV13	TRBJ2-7	CASSLGPAGGRSSYEQYF
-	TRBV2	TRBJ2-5	CASSPQGQGPGETQYF
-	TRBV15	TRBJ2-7	CATSRGVRGSSYEQYF
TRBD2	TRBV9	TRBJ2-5	CASSPRGSGGLQETQYF
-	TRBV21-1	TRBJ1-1	CASSSPGTRMNTEAFF
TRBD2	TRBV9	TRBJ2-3	CASSAGLAVDTQYF
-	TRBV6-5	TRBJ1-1	CASSYRGEAFF